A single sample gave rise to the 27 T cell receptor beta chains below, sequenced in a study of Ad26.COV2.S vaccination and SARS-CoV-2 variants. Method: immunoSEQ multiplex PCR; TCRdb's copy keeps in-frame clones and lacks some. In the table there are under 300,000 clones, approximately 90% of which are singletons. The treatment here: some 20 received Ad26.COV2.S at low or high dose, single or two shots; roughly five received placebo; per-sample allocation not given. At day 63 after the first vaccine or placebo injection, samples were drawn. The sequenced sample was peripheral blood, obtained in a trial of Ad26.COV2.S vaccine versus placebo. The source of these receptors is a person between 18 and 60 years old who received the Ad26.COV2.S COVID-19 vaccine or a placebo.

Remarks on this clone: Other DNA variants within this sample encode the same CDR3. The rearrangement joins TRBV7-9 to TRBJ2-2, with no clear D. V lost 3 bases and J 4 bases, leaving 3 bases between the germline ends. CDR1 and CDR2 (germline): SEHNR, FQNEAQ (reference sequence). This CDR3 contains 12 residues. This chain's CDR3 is CASSLGTGELFF. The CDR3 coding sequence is TGTGCCAGCAGCTTGGGCACCGGGGAGCTGTTTTTT.

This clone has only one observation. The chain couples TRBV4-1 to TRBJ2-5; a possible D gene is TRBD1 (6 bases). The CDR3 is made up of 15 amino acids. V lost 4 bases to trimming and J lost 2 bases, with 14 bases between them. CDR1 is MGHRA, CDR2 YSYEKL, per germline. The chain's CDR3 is CASSRSDRRQETQYF. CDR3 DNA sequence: TGCGCCAGCAGCCGATCGGACAGAAGACAAGAGACCCAGTACTTC.

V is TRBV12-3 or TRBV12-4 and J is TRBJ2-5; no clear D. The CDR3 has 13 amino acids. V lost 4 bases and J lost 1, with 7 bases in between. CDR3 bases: TGTGCCAGCAGTTCGCCCATCCAAGAGACCCAGTACTTC. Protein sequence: CASSSPIQETQYF.

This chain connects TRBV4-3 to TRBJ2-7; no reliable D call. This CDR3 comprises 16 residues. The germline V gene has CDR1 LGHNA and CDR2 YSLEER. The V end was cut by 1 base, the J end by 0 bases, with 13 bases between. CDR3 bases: TGCGCCAGCAGCCAAGTTTCAGACTCCTACTCCTACGAGCAGTACTTC. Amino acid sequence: CASSQVSDSYSYEQYF.

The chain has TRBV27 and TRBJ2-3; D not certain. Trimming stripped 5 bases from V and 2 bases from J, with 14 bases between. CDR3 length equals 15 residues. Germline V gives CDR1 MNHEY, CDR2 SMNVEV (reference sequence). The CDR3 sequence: CASSPRIDSTDTQYF. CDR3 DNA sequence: TGTGCCAGCAGTCCACGAATCGACTCCACAGATACGCAGTATTTT.

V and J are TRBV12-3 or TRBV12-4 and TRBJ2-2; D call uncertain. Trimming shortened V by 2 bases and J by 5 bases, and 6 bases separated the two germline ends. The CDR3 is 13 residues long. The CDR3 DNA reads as TGTGCCAGCAGTTTATGGGGTACCGGGGAGCTGTTTTTT. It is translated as CASSLWGTGELFF.

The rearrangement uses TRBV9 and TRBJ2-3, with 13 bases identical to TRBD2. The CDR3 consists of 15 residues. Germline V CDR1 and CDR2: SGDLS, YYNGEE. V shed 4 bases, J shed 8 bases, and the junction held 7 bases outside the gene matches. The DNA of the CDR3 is TGTGCCAGCAGCCCTCGGACTAGCGGGAGCGTTACGCAGTATTTT. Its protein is CASSPRTSGSVTQYF.

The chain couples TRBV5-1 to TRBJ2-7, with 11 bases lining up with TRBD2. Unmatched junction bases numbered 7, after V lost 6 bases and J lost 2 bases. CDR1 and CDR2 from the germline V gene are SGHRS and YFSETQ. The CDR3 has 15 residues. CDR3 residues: CASNGRLAGTYEQYF. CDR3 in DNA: TGCGCCAGCAACGGAAGACTAGCGGGGACCTACGAGCAGTACTTC.

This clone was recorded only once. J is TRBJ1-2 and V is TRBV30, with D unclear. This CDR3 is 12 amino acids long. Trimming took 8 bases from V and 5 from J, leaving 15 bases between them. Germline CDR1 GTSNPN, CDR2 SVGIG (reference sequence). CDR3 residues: CASSGPEYGYTF. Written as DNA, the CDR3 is TGTGCCAGCTCCGGACCCGAGTATGGCTACACCTTC.

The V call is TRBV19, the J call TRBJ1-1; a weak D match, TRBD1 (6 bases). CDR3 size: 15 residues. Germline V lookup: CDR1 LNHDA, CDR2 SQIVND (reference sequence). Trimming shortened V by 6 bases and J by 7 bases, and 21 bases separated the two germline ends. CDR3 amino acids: CASRSDWDIEGEAFF. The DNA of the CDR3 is TGTGCCAGTAGAAGCGACTGGGACATAGAGGGTGAAGCTTTCTTT.

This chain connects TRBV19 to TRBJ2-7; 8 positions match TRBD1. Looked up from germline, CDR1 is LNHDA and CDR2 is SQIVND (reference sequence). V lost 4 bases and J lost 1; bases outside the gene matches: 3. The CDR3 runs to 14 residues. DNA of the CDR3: TGTGCCAGTAGTACAGGGGGCAGGTCCTACGAGCAGTACTTC. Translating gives CASSTGGRSYEQYF.

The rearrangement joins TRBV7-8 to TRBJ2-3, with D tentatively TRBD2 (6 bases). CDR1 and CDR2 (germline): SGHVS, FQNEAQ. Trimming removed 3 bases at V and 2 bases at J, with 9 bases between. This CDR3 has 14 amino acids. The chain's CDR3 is CASSFGTLTDTQYF. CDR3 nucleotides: TGTGCCAGCAGCTTTGGGACTCTCACAGATACGCAGTATTTT.

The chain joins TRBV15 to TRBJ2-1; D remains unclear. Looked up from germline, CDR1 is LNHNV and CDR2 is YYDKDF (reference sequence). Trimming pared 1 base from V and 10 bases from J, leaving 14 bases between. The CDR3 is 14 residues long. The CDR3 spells CATSRVRSFPEQFF. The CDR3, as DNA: TGTGCCACCAGCAGAGTTAGGTCTTTTCCCGAGCAGTTCTTC. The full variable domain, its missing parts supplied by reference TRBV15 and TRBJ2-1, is DAMVIQNPRYQVTQFGKPVTLSCSQTLNHNVMYWYQQKSSQAPKLLFHYYDKDFNNEADTPDNFQSRRPNTSFCFLDIRSPGLGDTAMYLCATSRVRSFPEQFFGPGTRLTVL.

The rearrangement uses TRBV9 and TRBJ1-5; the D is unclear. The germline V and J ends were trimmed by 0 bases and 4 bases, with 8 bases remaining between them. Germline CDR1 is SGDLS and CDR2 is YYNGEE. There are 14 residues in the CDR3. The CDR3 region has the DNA TGTGCCAGCAGCGTAGGTGGGAGAAATCAGCCCCAGCATTTT. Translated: CASSVGGRNQPQHF.

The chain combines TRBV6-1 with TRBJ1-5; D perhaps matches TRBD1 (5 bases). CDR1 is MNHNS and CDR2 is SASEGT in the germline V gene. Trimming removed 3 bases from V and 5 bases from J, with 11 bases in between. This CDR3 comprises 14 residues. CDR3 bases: TGTGCCAGCAGTGATCTACGGGGCGATCAGCCCCAGCATTTT. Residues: CASSDLRGDQPQHF.

CDR3 loop: CASSVVAGNQETQYF. For the CDR3, the DNA is TGTGCCAGCAGCGTAGTAGCGGGGAACCAAGAGACCCAGTACTTC. V and J are TRBV9 and TRBJ2-5; 8 nucleotides align to TRBD2. The CDR3 runs to 15 residues. Per the germline V gene, CDR1 is SGDLS and CDR2 is YYNGEE. The trim removed 0 bases at V and 0 bases at J, leaving 1 base unmatched.

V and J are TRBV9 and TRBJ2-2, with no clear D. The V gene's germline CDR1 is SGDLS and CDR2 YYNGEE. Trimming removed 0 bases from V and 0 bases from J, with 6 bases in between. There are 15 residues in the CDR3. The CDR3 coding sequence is TGTGCCAGCAGCGTAGGCATTACGAACACCGGGGAGCTGTTTTTT. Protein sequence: CASSVGITNTGELFF.

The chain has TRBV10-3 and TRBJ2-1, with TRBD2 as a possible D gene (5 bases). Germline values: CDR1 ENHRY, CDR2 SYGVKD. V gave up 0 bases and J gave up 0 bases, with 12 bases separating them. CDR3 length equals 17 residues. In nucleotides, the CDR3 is TGTGCCATCAGTGAGTCCGGAGCGGAGGCCTCCTACAATGAGCAGTTCTTC. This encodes CAISESGAEASYNEQFF.

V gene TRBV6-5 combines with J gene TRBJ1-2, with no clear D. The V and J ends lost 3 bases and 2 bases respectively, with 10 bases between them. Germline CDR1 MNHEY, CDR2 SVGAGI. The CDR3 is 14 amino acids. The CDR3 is CASSYKDSNYGYTF. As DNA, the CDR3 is TGTGCCAGCAGTTATAAGGACTCGAACTATGGCTACACCTTC.

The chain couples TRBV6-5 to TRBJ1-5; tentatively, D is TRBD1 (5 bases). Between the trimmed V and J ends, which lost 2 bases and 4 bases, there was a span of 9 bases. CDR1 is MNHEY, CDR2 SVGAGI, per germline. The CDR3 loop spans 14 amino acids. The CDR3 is CASSYGGPNQPQHF. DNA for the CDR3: TGTGCCAGCAGTTACGGGGGACCTAATCAGCCCCAGCATTTT.

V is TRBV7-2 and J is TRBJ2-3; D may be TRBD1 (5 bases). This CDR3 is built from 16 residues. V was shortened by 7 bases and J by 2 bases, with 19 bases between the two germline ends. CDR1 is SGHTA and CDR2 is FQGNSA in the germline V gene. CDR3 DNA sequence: TGTGCCAGCACCCGAAAGGGCAGGGTCGACACAGATACGCAGTATTTT. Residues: CASTRKGRVDTDTQYF.

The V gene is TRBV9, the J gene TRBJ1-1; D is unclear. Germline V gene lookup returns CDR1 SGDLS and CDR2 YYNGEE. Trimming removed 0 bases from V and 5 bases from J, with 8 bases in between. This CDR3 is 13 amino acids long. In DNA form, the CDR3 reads TGTGCCAGCAGCGTAGCCGGGCGGACTGAAGCTTTCTTT. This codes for CASSVAGRTEAFF.

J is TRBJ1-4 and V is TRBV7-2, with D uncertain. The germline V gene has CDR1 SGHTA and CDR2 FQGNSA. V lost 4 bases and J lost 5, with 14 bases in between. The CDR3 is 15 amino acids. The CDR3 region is CASSSRTDGNEKLFF. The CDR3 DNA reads TGTGCCAGCAGCTCCCGGACTGACGGAAATGAAAAACTGTTTTTT. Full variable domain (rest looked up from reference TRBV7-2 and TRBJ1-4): GAGVSQSPSNKVTEKGKDVELRCDPISGHTALYWYRQSLGQGLEFLIYFQGNSAPDKSGLPSDRFSAERTGGSVSTLTIQRTQQEDSAVYLCASSSRTDGNEKLFFGSGTQLSVL.

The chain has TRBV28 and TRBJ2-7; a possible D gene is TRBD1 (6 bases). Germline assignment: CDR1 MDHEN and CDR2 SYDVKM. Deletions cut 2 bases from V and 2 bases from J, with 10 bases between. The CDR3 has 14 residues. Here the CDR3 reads CASSLGGHPYEQYF. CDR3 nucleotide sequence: TGTGCCAGCAGTTTAGGGGGACATCCCTACGAGCAGTACTTC.

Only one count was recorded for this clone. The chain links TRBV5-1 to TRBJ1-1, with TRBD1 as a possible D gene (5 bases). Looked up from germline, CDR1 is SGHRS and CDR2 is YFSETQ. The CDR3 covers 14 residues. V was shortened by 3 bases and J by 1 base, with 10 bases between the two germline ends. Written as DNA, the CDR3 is TGCGCCAGCAGCTATCGGGGCCCGAACACTGAAGCTTTCTTT. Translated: CASSYRGPNTEAFF.

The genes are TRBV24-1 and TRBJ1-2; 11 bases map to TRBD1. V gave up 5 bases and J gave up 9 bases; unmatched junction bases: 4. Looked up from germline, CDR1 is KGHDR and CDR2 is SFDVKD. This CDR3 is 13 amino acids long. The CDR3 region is CATSAGTGGSYTF. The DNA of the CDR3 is TGTGCCACCAGTGCCGGGACAGGGGGTAGCTACACCTTC.

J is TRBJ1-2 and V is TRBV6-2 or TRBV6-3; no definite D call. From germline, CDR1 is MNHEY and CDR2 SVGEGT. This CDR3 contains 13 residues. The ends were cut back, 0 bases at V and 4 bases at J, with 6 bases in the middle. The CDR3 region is CASSYSTVYGYTF. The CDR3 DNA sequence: TGTGCCAGCAGTTACTCAACCGTCTATGGCTACACCTTC.